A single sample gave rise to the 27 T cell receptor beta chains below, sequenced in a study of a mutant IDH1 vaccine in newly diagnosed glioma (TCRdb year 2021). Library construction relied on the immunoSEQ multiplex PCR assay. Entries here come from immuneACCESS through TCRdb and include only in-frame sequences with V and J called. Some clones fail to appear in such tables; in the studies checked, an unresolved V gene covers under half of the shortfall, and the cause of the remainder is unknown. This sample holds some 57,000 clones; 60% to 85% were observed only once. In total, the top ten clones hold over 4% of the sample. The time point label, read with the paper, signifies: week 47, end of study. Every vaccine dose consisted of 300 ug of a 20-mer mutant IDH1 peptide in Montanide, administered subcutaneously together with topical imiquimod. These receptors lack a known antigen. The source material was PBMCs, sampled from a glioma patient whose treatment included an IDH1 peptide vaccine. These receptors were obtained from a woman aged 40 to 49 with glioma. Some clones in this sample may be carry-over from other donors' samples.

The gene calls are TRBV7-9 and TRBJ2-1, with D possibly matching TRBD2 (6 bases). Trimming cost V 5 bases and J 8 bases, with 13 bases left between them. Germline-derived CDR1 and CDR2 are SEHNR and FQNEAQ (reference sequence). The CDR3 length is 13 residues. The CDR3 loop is CASSPTSLHEQFF. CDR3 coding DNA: TGTGCCAGCAGCCCGACTAGTCTCCATGAGCAGTTCTTC. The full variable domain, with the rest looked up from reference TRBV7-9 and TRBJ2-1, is DTGVSQNPRHKITKRGQNVTFRCDPISEHNRLYWYRQTLGQGPEFLTYFQNEAQLEKSRLLSDRFSAERPKGSFSTLEIQRTEQGDSAMYLCASSPTSLHEQFFGPGTRLTVL.

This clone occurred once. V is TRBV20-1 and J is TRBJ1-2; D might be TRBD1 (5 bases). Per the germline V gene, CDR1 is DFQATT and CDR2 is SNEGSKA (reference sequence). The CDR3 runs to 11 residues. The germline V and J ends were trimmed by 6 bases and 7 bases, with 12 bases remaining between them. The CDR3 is CSAPEGTGYTF. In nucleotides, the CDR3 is TGCAGTGCCCCCGAGGGGACTGGCTACACCTTC.

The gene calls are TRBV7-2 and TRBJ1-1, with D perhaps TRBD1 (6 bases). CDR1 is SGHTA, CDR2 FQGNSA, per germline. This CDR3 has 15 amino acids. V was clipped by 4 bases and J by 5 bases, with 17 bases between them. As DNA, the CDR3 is TGTGCCAGCAGCTCTGTCAGGGGCGAGGGGACTGAAGCTTTCTTT. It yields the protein CASSSVRGEGTEAFF. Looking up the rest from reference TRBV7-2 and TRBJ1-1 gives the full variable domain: GAGVSQSPSNKVTEKGKDVELRCDPISGHTALYWYRQSLGQGLEFLIYFQGNSAPDKSGLPSDRFSAERTGGSVSTLTIQRTQQEDSAVYLCASSSVRGEGTEAFFGQGTRLTVV.

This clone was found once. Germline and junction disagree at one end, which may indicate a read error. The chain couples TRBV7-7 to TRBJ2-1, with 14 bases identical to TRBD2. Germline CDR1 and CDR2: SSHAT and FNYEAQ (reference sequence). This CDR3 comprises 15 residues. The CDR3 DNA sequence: TGTGCTAGCAGCTTAGGTGGGACTAGCGGGGGTGAGCAGTTCTTC. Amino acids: CASSLGGTSGGEQFF.

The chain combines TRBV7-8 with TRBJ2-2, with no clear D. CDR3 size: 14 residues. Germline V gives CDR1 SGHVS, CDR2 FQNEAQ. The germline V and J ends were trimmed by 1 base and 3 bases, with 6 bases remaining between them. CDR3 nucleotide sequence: TGTGCCAGCAGCTTAGGGCCCTACACCGGGGAGCTGTTTTTT. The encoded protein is CASSLGPYTGELFF.

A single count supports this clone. Here the CDR3 reads CASSQDGGAGETQYF. The DNA of the CDR3 is TGTGCCAGCAGTCAGGACGGGGGGGCCGGGGAGACCCAGTACTTC. The chain has TRBV7-6 and TRBJ2-5, with 8 bases fitting TRBD2. The CDR3 runs to 15 residues. CDR1 SGHVS and CDR2 FNYEAQ come from the germline V gene. The V and J ends lost 6 bases and 5 bases, in that order; junction bases with no gene match: 11.

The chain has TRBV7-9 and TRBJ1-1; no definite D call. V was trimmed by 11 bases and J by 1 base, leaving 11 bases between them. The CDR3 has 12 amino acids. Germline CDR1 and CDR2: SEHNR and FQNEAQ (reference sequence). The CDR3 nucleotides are TGTGCCGGGAGGGAACAGAACACTGAAGCTTTCTTT. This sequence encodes CAGREQNTEAFF. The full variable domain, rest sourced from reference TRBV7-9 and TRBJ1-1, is DTGVSQNPRHKITKRGQNVTFRCDPISEHNRLYWYRQTLGQGPEFLTYFQNEAQLEKSRLLSDRFSAERPKGSFSTLEIQRTEQGDSAMYLCAGREQNTEAFFGQGTRLTVV.

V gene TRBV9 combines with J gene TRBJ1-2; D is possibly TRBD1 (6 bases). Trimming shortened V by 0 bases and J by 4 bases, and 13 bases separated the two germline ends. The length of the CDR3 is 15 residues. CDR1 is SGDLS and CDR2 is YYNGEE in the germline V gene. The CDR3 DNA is TGTGCCAGCAGCGTAGCTATGGACAGAGTCTATGGCTACACCTTC. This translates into CASSVAMDRVYGYTF. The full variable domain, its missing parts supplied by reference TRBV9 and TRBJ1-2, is DSGVTQTPKHLITATGQRVTLRCSPRSGDLSVYWYQQSLDQGLQFLIQYYNGEERAKGNILERFSAQQFPDLHSELNLSSLELGDSALYFCASSVAMDRVYGYTFGSGTRLTVV.

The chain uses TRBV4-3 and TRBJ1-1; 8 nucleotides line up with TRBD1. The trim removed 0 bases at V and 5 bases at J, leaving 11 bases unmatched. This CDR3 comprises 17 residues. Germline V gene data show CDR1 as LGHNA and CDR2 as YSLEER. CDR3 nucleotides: TGCGCCAGCAGCCAAGATATAACAGGGGGTGAGTGGACTGAAGCTTTCTTT. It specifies CASSQDITGGEWTEAFF.

The CDR3 protein is CASSSTSGGHYNEQFF. CDR3 sequence (DNA): TGCGCCAGCAGCTCGACTAGCGGGGGCCACTACAATGAGCAGTTCTTC. This chain connects TRBV5-1 to TRBJ2-1; TRBD2 matches at 12 bases. The CDR3 contains 16 residues. V shed 3 bases, J shed 3 bases, and the junction held 4 bases outside the gene matches. Per germline, CDR1 SGHRS and CDR2 YFSETQ.

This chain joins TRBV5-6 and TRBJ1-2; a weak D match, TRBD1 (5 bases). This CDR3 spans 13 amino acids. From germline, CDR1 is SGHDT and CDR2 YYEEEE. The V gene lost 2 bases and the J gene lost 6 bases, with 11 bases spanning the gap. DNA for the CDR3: TGTGCCAGCAGCTTCCGGGGGTTAGATGGCTACACCTTC. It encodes CASSFRGLDGYTF.

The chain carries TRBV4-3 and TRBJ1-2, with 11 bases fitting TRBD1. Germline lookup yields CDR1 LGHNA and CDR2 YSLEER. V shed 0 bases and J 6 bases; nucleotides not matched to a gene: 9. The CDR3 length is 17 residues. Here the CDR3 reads CASSQDLGDRGWNGYTF. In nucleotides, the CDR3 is TGCGCCAGCAGCCAAGATTTGGGGGACAGGGGGTGGAATGGCTACACCTTC.

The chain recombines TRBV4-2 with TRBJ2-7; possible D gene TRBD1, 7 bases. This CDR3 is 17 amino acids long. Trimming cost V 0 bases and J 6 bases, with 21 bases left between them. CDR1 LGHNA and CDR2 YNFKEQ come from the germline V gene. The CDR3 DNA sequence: TGTGCCAGCAGCCAAGACCACCTGACAGGGAGGATAAGCGAGCAGTACTTC. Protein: CASSQDHLTGRISEQYF.

The CDR3 loop reads CASSGGPLVPYEQYF. Here the CDR3 DNA reads TGTGCCAGCAGTGGAGGGCCTTTGGTCCCCTACGAGCAGTACTTC. This sequence joins TRBV6-1 and TRBJ2-7, with D perhaps matching TRBD2 (5 bases). CDR1 MNHNS and CDR2 SASEGT come from the germline V gene. Between the trimmed V and J ends, which lost 4 bases and 2 bases, there was a span of 15 bases. CDR3 length: 15 residues.

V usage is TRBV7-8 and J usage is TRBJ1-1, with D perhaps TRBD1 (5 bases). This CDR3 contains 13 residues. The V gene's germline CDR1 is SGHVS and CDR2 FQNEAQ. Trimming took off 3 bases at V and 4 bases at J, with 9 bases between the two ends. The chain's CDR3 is CASSFVRGTEAFF. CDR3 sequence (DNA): TGTGCCAGCAGCTTCGTGAGGGGCACTGAAGCTTTCTTT.

The CDR3 here is CASSSYLTGGPSYEQYF. In DNA, the CDR3 is TGCGCCAGCAGCTCTTACCTTACAGGGGGACCATCCTACGAGCAGTACTTC. The rearrangement joins TRBV5-1 to TRBJ2-7; 8 positions match TRBD1. The CDR3 totals 17 residues. Germline V gene lookup returns CDR1 SGHRS and CDR2 YFSETQ. After removal of 3 bases from V and 1 base from J, the junction contained 12 bases not matched to a gene.

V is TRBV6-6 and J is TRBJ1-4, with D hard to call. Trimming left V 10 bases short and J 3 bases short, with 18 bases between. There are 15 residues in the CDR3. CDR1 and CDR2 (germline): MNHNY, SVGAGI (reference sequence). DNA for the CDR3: TGTGCCACCAGGTTCGGACGCTCTGCTAATGAAAAACTGTTTTTT. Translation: CATRFGRSANEKLFF.

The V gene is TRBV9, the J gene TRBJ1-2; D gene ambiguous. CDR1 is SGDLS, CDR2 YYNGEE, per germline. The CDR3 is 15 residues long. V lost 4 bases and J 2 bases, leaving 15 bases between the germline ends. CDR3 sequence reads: CASSLSSTENYGYTF. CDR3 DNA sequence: TGTGCCAGCAGCCTAAGCTCGACCGAAAACTATGGCTACACCTTC.

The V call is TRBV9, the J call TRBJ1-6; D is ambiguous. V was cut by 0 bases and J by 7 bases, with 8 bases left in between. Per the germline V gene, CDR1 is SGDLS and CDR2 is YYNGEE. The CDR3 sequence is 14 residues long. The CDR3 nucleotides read TGTGCCAGCAGCGTAGATGGCAGAAATTCACCCCTCCACTTT. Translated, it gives CASSVDGRNSPLHF.

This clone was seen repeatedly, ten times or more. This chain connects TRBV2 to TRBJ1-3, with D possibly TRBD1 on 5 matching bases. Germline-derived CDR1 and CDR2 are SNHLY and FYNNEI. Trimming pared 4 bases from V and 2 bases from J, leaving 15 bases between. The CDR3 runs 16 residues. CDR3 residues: CASSAQGPGAGNTIYF. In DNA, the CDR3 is TGTGCCAGCAGTGCCCAGGGACCCGGGGCTGGAAACACCATATATTTT.

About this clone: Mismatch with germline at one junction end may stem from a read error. This CDR3 is CASSVVFDRGQERYF. DNA for the CDR3: TGTGCCAGCAGCGTAGTTTTCGACAGGGGGCAGGAGCGGTACTTC. The chain combines TRBV9 with TRBJ2-7; TRBD1 aligns across 10 bases. Germline V gene data show CDR1 as SGDLS and CDR2 as YYNGEE. This CDR3 region has 15 residues.

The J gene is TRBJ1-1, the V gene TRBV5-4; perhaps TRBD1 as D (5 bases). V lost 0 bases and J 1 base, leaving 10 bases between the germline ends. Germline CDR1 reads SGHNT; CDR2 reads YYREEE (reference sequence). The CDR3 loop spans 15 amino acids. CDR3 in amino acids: CASSLATGPNTEAFF. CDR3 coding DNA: TGTGCCAGCAGCTTGGCCACAGGACCGAACACTGAAGCTTTCTTT.

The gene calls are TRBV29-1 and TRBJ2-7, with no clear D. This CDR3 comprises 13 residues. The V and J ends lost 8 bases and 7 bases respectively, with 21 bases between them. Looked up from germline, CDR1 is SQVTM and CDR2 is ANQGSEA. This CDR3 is CSTTTALLGEQYF. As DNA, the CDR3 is TGCAGCACCACGACGGCCCTATTAGGGGAGCAGTACTTC.

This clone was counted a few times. For the CDR3, the DNA is TGTGCCATCTCGGCGGGCAATCAGCCCCAGCATTTT. The encoded protein is CAISAGNQPQHF. The V and J genes are TRBV10-3 and TRBJ1-5; D not certain. There are 12 residues in the CDR3. Germline V CDR1 and CDR2: ENHRY, SYGVKD. V lost 8 bases and J lost 2, with 7 bases in between.

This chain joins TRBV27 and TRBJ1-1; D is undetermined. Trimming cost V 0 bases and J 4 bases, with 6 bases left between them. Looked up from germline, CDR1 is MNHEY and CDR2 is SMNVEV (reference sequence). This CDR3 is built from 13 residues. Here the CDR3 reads CASSLSTTTEAFF. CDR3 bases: TGTGCCAGCAGTTTATCGACTACCACTGAAGCTTTCTTT.

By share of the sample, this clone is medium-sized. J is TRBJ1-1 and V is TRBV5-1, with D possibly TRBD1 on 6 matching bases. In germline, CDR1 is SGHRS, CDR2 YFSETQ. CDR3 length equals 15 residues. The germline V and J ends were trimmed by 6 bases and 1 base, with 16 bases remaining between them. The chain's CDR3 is CASTPGRGRNTEAFF. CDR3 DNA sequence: TGCGCCAGCACCCCCGGCAGGGGACGGAACACTGAAGCTTTCTTT.

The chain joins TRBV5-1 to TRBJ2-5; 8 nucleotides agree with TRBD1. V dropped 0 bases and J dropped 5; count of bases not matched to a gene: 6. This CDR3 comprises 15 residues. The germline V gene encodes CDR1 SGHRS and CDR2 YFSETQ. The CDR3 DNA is TGCGCCAGCAGCTTGGGCCCAGGGGACAGGGAGACCCAGTACTTC. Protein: CASSLGPGDRETQYF.